This entry is about one T cell receptor (beta chain). Its matching antigen is unknown. Germline assignment: CDR1 SGHTA and CDR2 FQGNSA. V lost 5 bases and J lost 3, with 11 bases in between. This CDR3 has 14 amino acids. The sample originates from a study of blood T cells in healthy people across ages. The people who gave samples were healthy Caucasians from Russia, aged roughly 6 to 100. Each sample yielded at least 6 micrograms of PBMC total RNA. Then a second PCR, running about 6 to 11 cycles, was carried out with a sample-barcoded 5' primer and a J-beta primer mix. TCRdb re-analysed the 5' RACE reads in MiXCR, keeping a single row per CDR3 protein. This table holds about 680,000 distinct CDR3 sequences, 49% found once. Whole-study results and caveats: Naive and antigen-experienced cells could not be conclusively compared, given unsorted PBMCs.

The specimen sequenced was blood. The TCR originated in an older woman in good health. The V gene is TRBV7-2, the J gene TRBJ1-5; possible D gene TRBD1, 5 bases. Here the CDR3 DNA reads TGTGCCAGCAGCCCCGGACACGACAATCAGCCCCAGCATTTT. Amino acid sequence: CASSPGHDNQPQHF.